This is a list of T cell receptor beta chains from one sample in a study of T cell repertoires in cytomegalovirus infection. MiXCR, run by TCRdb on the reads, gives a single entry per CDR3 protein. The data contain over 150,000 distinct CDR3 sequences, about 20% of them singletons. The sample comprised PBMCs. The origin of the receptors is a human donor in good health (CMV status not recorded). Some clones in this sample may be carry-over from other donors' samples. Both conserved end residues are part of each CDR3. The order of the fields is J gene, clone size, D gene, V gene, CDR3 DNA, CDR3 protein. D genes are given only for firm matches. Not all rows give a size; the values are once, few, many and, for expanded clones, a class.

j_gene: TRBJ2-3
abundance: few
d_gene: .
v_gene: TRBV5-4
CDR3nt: TGTGCCAGCAGCTTGCGTGAGTACACAGATACGCAGTATTTT
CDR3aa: CASSLREYTDTQYF

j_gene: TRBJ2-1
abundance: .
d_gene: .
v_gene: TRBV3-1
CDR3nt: TGTGCCAGCAGCCGCTATGGTTCAGAGTACAATGAGCAGTTCTTC
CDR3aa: CASSRYGSEYNEQFF

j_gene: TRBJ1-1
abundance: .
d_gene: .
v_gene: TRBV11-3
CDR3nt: TGTGCCAGCAGCTTAGGTATGTCGACAGCAAGTGAAGCTTTCTTT
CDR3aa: CASSLGMSTASEAFF

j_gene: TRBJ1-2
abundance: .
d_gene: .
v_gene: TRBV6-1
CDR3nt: TGTGCCAGCAGTACACCCATCCCTGGACAGCTCTATGGCTACACCTTC
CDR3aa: CASSTPIPGQLYGYTF

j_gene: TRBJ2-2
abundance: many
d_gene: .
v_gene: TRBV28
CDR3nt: TGTGCCAGCCCCGACACTAACACCGGGGAGCTGTTTTTT
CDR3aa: CASPDTNTGELFF

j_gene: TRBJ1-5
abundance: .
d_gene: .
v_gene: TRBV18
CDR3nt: TGTGCCAGCTCACCACGGGTAGGGGCTCTGGAGCCCCATCATTTT
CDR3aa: CASSPRVGALEPHHF

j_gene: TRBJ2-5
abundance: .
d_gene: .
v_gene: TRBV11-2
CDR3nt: TGTGCCAGCAGTTTGGGGAGGCGAGGGGAAGAGACCCAGTACTTC
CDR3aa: CASSLGRRGEETQYF

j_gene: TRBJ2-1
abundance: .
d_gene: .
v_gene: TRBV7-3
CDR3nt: TGTGCCAGCAGTCCCGACGGGCTACCCTCCTACAATGAGCAGTTCTTC
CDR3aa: CASSPDGLPSYNEQFF

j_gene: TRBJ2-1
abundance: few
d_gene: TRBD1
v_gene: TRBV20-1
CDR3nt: TGCAGTTTGACCAGGGGGAACAATGAGCAGTTCTTC
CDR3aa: CSLTRGNNEQFF

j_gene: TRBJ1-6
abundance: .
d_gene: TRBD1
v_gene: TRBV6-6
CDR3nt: TGTGCCAGCAGTTCACCCGGGACAGGGACCTATAATTCACCCCTCCACTTT
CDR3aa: CASSSPGTGTYNSPLHF

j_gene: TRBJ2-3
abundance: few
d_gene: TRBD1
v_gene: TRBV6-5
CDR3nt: TGTGCCAGCCGCCCGGGACAGGGACGAGGGGCAGATACGCAGTATTTT
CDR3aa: CASRPGQGRGADTQYF

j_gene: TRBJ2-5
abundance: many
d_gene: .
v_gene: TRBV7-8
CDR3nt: TGTGCCAGCAAAATATTGTCCACACTACATGAGACCCAGTACTTC
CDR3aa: CASKILSTLHETQYF

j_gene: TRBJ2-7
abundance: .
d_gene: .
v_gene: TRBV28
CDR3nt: TGTGCCAGCAGTTCCGAGACCCCCTACGAGCAGTACTTC
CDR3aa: CASSSETPYEQYF

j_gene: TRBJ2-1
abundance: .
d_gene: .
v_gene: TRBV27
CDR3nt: TGTGCCAGCAGATTACTCGGGGGTTCCTACAATGAGCAGTTCTTC
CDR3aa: CASRLLGGSYNEQFF

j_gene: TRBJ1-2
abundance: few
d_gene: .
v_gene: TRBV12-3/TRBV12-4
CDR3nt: TGTGCCAGCAGTTTGATTGGCAGGGTGGCCTATACCTTC
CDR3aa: CASSLIGRVAYTF

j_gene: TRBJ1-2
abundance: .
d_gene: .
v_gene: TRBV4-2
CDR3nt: TGTGCCAGCAGCAAAGATCCAACAGCTAACTATGGCTACACCTTC
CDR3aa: CASSKDPTANYGYTF

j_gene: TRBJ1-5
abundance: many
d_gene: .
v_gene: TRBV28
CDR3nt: TGTGCCAGCAGGCTTAGGGGCCTAACTTATAGCAATCAGCCCCAGCATTTT
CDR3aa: CASRLRGLTYSNQPQHF

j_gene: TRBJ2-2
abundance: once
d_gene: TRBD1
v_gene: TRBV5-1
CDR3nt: TGCGCCAGCAGCAGACAGGGGGCCCGCGCGAACACCGGGGAGCTGTTTTTT
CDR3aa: CASSRQGARANTGELFF

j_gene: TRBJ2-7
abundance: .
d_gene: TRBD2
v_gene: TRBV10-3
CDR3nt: TGTGCCATCAGTGAGTTAAGGGGACTAGTATACGAGCAGTACTTC
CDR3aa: CAISELRGLVYEQYF

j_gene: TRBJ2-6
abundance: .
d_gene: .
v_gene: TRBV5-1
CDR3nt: TGCGCCAGCACCAAGACCGTCGCAGGGGCCAACGTCCTGACTTTC
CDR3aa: CASTKTVAGANVLTF

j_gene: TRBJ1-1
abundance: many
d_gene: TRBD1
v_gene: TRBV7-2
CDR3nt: TGTGCCAGCAGCCGGCGGGACAGGGGGAACACTGAAGCTTTCTTT
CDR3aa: CASSRRDRGNTEAFF

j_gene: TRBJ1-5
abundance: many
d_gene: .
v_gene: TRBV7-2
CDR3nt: TGTGCCAGCAGCTTAGGCAGGGCCAATCAGCCCCAGCATTTT
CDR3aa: CASSLGRANQPQHF

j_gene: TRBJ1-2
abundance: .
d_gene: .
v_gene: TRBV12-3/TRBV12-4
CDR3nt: TGTGCCAGCAGTCCTGGGGGAGTGGGCTACACCTTC
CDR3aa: CASSPGGVGYTF

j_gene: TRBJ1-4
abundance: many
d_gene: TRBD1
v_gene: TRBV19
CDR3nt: TGTGCCAGTAGTAATTCGGGGACAGCCAGCGAAAAACTGTTTTTT
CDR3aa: CASSNSGTASEKLFF

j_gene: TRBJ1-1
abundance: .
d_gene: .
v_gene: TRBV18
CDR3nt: TGTGCCAGCTCACCACCGGGGGTTACTGAAGCTTTCTTT
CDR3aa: CASSPPGVTEAFF

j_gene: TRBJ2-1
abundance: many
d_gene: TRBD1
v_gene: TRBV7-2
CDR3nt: TGTGCCAGCAGCACTCGACAGGGGCTCAATGAGCAGTTCTTC
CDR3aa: CASSTRQGLNEQFF

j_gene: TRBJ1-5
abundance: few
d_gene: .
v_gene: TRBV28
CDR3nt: TGTGCCAGCGGCGTTCCTCCCGGTGGTCAGCCCCAGCATTTT
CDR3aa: CASGVPPGGQPQHF

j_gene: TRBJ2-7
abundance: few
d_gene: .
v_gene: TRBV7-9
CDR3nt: TGTGCCAGCAGCTTACTTGGTAGTGGGACAACGGGTGAAGCCCAGTACTTC
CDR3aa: CASSLLGSGTTGEAQYF

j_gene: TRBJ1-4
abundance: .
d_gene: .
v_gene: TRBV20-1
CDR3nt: TGCAGTGCTAAACCCCCTGCCTGGGATGAAAAACTGTTTTTT
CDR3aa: CSAKPPAWDEKLFF

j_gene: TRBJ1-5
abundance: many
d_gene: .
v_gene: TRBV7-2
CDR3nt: TGTGCCAGCAGCTCCTCACATGGTCAGCCCCAGCATTTT
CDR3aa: CASSSSHGQPQHF

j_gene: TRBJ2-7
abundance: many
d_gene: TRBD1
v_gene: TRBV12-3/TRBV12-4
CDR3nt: TGTGCCAGCAGTTTGGACAGGACCGCCTTTGACGAGCAGTACTTC
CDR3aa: CASSLDRTAFDEQYF

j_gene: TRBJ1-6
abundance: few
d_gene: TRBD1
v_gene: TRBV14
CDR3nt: TGTGCCAGCAGCCAGGGGGCCCGTTCCGGGACAGGGGATTATCGGAGAAATTCACCCCTCCACTTT
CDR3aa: CASSQGARSGTGDYRRNSPLHF

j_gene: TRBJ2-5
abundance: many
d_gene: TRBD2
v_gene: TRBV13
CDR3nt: TGTGCCAGCAGCTCCTACCCCCGCGGGAGGGCCCGCGAGACCCAGTACTTC
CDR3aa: CASSSYPRGRARETQYF

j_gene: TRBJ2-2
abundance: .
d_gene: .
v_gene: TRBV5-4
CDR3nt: TGTGCCAGCAGCCCTCTTTCGTCAGCGGTGAACACCGGGGAGCTGTTTTTT
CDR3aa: CASSPLSSAVNTGELFF

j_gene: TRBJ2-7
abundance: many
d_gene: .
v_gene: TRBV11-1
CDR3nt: TGTGCCAGCAGCCTACAGGGGACTGGGATCTACGAGCAGTACTTC
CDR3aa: CASSLQGTGIYEQYF

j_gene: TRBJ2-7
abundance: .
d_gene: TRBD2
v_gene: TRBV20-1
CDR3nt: TGCAGTGCCGGCTTGCGGGAGCGTTCCTACGAGCAGTACTTC
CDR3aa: CSAGLRERSYEQYF

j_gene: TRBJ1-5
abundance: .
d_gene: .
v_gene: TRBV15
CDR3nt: TGTGCCACCAGCTTCCACGGCGCGGGTCCTAGCAATCAGCCCCAGCATTTT
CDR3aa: CATSFHGAGPSNQPQHF

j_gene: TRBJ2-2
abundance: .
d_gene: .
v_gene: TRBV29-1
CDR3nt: TGCAGCGCGGACCAAGGGTCCCCTAGATTGACCGGGGAGCTGTTTTTT
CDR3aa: CSADQGSPRLTGELFF

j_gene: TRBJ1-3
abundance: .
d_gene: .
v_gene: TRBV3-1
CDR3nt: TGTGCCAGCAGCCACCCCGGGACCGACTCTGGAAACACCATATATTTT
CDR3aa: CASSHPGTDSGNTIYF

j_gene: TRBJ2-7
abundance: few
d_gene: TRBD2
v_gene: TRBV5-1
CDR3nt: TGCGCCAGCAGCGGGGAGGGCCTCTACGAGCAGTACTTC
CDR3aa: CASSGEGLYEQYF